The entry below describes one T cell receptor beta chain. Its target is not known. This sample is part of a study of T cell repertoires in cytomegalovirus infection. This CDR3 contains 14 residues. Germline CDR1 and CDR2: LNHDA and SQIVND (reference sequence). Trimming shortened V by 3 bases and J by 0 bases, and 8 bases separated the two germline ends. Study outcomes and limitations: The study found HLA-C-restricted CMV-specific TCR beta clonotypes dominating the ex vivo response.

TCRdb itself ran the reads through MiXCR, one entry per CDR3 protein. The top ten hold over 11% of the sample, which has over 250,000 distinct CDR3 sequences, about 25% seen once. The sample consisted of PBMCs. The chain combines TRBV19 with TRBJ1-1; the D is unclear. The sequence was collected from a human donor in good health (CMV status not recorded). Some clones in this sample may be carry-over from other donors' samples. The DNA for the CDR3 is TGTGCCAGTAGTATGAATTTGGTGAACACTGAAGCTTTCTTT. Protein: CASSMNLVNTEAFF.